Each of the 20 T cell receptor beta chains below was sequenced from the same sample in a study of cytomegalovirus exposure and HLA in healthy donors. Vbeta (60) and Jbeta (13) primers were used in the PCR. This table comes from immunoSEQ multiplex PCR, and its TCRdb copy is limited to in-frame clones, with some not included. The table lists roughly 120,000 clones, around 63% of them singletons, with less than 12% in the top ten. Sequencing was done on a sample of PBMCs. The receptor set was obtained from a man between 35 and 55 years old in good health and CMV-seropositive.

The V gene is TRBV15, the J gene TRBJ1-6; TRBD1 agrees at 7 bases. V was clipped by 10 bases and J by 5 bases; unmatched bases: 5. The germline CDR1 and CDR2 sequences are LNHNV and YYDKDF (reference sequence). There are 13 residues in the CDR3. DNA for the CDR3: TGTGCCATACGGACAGGCCATAATTCACCCCTCCACTTT. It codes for CAIRTGHNSPLHF.

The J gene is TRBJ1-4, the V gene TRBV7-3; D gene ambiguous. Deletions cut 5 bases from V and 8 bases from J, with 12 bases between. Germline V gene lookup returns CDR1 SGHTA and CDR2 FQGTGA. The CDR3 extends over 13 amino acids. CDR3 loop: CASSPTAGEKLFF. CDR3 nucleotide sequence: TGTGCCAGCAGCCCTACCGCGGGGGAAAAACTGTTTTTT. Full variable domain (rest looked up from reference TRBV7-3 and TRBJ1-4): GAGVSQTPSNKVTEKGKYVELRCDPISGHTALYWYRQSLGQGPEFLIYFQGTGAADDSGLPNDRFFAVRPEGSVSTLKIQRTERGDSAVYLCASSPTAGEKLFFGSGTQLSVL.

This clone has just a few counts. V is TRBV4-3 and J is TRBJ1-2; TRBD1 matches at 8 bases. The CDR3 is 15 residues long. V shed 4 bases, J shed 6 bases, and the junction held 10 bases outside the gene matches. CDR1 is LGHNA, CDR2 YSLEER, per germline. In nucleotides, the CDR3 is TGCGCCAGCAGCCCCCAGCGGGGACAGGCCAATGGCTACACCTTC. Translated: CASSPQRGQANGYTF.

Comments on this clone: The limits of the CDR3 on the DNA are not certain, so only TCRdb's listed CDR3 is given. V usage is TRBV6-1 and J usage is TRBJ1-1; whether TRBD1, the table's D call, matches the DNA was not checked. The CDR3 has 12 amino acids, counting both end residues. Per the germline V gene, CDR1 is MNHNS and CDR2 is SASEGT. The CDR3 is CVAQGTGWEAWF.

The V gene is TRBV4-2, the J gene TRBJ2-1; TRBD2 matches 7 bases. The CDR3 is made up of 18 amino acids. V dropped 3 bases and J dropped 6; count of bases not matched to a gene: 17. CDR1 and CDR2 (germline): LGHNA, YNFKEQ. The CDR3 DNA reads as TGTGCCAGCAGCCAGAAAGTCCGGGGGGTAGCGGGTACCAATGAGCAGTTCTTC. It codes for CASSQKVRGVAGTNEQFF.

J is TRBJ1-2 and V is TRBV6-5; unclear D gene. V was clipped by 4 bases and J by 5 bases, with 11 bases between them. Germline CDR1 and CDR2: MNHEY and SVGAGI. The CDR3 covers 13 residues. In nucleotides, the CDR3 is TGTGCCAGCAGTTCCGGGAGACTGTATGGCTACACCTTC. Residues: CASSSGRLYGYTF.

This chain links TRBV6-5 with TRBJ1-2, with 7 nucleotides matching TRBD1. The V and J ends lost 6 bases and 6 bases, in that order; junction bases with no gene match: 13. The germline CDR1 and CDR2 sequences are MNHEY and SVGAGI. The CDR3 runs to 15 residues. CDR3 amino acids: CASSEMGQLVDGYTF. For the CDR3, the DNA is TGTGCCAGCAGCGAGATGGGACAGCTTGTGGATGGCTACACCTTC.

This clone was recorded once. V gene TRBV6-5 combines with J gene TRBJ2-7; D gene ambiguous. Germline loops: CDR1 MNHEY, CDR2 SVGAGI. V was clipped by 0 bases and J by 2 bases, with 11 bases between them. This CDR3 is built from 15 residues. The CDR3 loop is CASSYSGRRTYEQYF. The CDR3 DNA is TGTGCCAGCAGTTACTCGGGCAGGCGCACCTACGAGCAGTACTTC.

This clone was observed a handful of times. The DNA of the CDR3 is TGTGCCAGCAGTTTAGGGGGGTTCGGGTTTTCACCCCTCCACTTT. Translating gives CASSLGGFGFSPLHF. This chain uses TRBV27 with TRBJ1-6, with a weak D call TRBD1 (5 bases). Germline assignment: CDR1 MNHEY and CDR2 SMNVEV (reference sequence). This CDR3 is 15 amino acids long. Trimming pared 2 bases from V and 9 bases from J, leaving 14 bases between.

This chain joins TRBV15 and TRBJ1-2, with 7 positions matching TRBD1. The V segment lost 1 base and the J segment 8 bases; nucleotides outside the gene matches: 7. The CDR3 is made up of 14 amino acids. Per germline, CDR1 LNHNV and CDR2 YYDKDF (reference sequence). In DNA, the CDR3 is TGTGCCACCAGCAGAGTGGAGGGGGCCGGGGGCTACACCTTC. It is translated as CATSRVEGAGGYTF.

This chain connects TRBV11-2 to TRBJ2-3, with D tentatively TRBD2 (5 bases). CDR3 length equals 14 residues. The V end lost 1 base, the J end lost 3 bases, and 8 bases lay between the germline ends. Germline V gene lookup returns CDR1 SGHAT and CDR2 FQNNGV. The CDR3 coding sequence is TGTGCCAGCAGCTTAGTTGGGAGTACAGATACGCAGTATTTT. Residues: CASSLVGSTDTQYF.

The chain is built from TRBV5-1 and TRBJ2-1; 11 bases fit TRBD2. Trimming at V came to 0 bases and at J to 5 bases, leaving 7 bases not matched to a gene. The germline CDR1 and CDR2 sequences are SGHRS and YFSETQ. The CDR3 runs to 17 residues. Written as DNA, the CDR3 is TGCGCCAGCAGCTTGGGTGGACTAGCGGGCGGACACAATGAGCAGTTCTTC. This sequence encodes CASSLGGLAGGHNEQFF.

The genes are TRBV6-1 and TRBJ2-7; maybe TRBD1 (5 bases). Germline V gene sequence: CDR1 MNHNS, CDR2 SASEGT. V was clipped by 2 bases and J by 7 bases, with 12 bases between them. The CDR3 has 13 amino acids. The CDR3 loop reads CASSEQLKGEQYF. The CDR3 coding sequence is TGTGCCAGCAGTGAACAGCTAAAGGGGGAGCAGTACTTC.

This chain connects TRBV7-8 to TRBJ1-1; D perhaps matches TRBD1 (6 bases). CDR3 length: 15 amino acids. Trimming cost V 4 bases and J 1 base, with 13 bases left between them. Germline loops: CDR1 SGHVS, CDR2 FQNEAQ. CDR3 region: CASSSHQGWNTEAFF. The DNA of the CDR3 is TGTGCCAGCAGCTCCCACCAGGGGTGGAACACTGAAGCTTTCTTT.

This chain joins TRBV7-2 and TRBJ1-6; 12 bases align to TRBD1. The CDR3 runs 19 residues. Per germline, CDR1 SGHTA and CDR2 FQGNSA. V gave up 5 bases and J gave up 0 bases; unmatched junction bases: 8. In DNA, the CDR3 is TGTGCCAGCAGCCCCGGGACAGGGGGCTCGAGCTCCTATAATTCACCCCTCCACTTT. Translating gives CASSPGTGGSSSYNSPLHF. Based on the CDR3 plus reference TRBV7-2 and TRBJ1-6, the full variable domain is GAGVSQSPSNKVTEKGKDVELRCDPISGHTALYWYRQSLGQGLEFLIYFQGNSAPDKSGLPSDRFSAERTGGSVSTLTIQRTQQEDSAVYLCASSPGTGGSSSYNSPLHFGNGTRLTVT.

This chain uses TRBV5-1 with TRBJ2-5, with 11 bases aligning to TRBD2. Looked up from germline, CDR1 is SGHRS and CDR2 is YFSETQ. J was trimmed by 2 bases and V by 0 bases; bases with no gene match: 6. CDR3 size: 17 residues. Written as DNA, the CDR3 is TGCGCCAGCAGCTTGGGTCTAGCGGGGGGCATTCAAGAGACCCAGTACTTC. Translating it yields CASSLGLAGGIQETQYF.

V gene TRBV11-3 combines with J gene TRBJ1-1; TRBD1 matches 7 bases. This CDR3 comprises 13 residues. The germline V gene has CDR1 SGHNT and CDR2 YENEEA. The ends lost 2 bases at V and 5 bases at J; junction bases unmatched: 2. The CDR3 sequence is CASSLYRGTEAFF. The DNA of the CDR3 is TGTGCCAGCAGCTTATACAGGGGTACTGAAGCTTTCTTT.

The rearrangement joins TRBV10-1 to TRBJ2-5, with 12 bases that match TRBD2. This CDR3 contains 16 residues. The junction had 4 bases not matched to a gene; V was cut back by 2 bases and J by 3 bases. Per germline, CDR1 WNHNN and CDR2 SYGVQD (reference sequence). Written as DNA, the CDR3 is TGCGCCAGCAGTGAGGGTCTAGCGGGGGGGAAAGAGACCCAGTACTTC. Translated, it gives CASSEGLAGGKETQYF.

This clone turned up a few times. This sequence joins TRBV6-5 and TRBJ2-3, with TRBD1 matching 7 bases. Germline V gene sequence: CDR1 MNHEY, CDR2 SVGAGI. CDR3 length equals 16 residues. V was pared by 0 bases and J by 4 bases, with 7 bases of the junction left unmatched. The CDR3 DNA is TGTGCCAGCAGTTACTCGGGTAGACAGGGAGCAGATACGCAGTATTTT. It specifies CASSYSGRQGADTQYF.

The CDR3 DNA reads as TGTGCCAGCAGCCAACAGAACTACGAGCAGTACTTC. Protein sequence: CASSQQNYEQYF. This chain connects TRBV14 to TRBJ2-7, with D uncertain. Per the germline V gene, CDR1 is SGHDN and CDR2 is FVKESK. This CDR3 has 12 residues. Trimming took off 2 bases at V and 3 bases at J, with 5 bases between the two ends.